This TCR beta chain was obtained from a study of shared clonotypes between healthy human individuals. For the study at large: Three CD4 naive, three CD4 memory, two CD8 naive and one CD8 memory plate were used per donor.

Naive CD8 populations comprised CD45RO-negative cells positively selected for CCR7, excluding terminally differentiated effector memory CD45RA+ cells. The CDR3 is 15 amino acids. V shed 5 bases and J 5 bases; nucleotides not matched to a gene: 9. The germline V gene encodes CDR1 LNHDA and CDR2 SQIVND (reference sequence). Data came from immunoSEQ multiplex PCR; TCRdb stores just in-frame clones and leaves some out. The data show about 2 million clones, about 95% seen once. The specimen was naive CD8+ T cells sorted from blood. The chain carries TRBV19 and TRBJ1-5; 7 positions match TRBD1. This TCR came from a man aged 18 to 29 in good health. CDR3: CASSASGTAYQPQHF. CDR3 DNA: TGTGCCAGTAGTGCCTCGGGGACAGCCTATCAGCCCCAGCATTTT.